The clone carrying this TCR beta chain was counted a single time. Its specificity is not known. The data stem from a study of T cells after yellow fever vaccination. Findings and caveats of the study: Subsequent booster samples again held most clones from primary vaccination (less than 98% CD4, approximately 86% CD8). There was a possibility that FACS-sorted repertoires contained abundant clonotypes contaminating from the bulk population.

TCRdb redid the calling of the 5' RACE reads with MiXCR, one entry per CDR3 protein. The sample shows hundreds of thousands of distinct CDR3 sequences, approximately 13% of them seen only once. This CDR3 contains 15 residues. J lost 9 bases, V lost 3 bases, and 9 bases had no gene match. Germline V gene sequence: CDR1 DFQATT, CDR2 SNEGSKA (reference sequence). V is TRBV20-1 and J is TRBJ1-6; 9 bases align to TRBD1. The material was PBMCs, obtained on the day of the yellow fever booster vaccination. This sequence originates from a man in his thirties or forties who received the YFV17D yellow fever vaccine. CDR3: CSASFRTGVISPLHF. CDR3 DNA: TGCAGTGCTAGCTTCCGGACAGGGGTAATTTCACCCCTCCACTTT.